The entry below describes one TCR beta chain. This CDR3 is 9 amino acids long. Germline lookup yields CDR1 MNHEY and CDR2 SMNVEV (reference sequence). With 7 bases removed from V and 12 bases from J, the gap between germline ends came to 9 bases. As for treatment: around 19 received Ad26.COV2.S at low or high dose, single or two shots; about 5 received placebo; per-sample allocation not given. Vaccine and placebo recipients were sampled on day 63 after the first injection. These data originate in a study of Ad26.COV2.S vaccination and SARS-CoV-2 variants. Measured with immunoSEQ multiplex PCR; TCRdb has only the in-frame clones, and not every one. The table has 360,000 or so clones, around 89% seen once.

Source: peripheral blood, taken in a trial of Ad26.COV2.S vaccine versus placebo. The TCR comes from a person between 18 and 59 years old who received the Ad26.COV2.S COVID-19 vaccine or a placebo. The chain couples TRBV27 to TRBJ1-2; D may be TRBD1 (5 bases). The CDR3 loop is CASNSGDTF. The CDR3 nucleotides read TGTGCCAGCAATTCGGGGGACACCTTC.